The clone carrying this T cell receptor beta chain was counted a few times. TCRdb itself ran the 5' RACE reads through MiXCR, one entry per CDR3 protein. The data show approximately 100,000 distinct CDR3 sequences, around 17% seen once. The data stem from a study of T cells of healthy individuals. V shed 5 bases, J shed 2 bases, and the junction held 8 bases outside the gene matches. The V gene's germline CDR1 is LGHNA and CDR2 YSLEER. This CDR3 region has 16 residues. V is TRBV4-3 and J is TRBJ2-1; TRBD2 matches at 8 bases. This receptor was taken from a human donor in good health. Written as DNA, the CDR3 is TGCGCCAGCAGCAAACTACTAGCGGCCACCTACAATGAGCAGTTCTTC. It yields the protein CASSKLLAATYNEQFF.